This T cell receptor (beta chain) was retrieved from a study of technical replicates of blood from a handful of donors. This clone has a single count. Per the germline V gene, CDR1 is MNHNS and CDR2 is SASEGT. V shed 0 bases and J 8 bases; nucleotides not matched to a gene: 13. This CDR3 spans 20 amino acids. This table comes from immunoSEQ multiplex PCR, and its TCRdb copy is limited to in-frame clones, with some not included. The table has some 13,000 clones, approximately 80% seen once. Sequenced: PBMCs. This clonotype originated in a human donor in good health. The chain is built from TRBV6-1 and TRBJ2-1; 16 nucleotides agree with TRBD2. For the CDR3, the DNA is TGTGCCAGCAGTGAAGCGCTTCGCGGGACTAGCGGGAGGGCCGGGGATGAGCAGTTCTTC. Its protein product is CASSEALRGTSGRAGDEQFF.